This T cell receptor beta chain was documented in a study of breast tumors, draining lymph nodes, adjacent tissues. Study-wide results and limits: Tumor TCR diversity was below lymph nodes but above nontumor tissue. Most tumor T cells seemingly derive from lymph node, then expand in tumor. Luminal-like breast cancer showed significantly higher tumor–nontumor repertoire similarity than basal-like.

From the multiplex PCR reads, TCRdb called clonotypes with MiXCR, one entry per CDR3 protein. Of about 150,000 distinct CDR3 sequences in the sample, 20% to 25% were seen once. Ten or more counts support this clonotype. Its antigen remains unknown. Samples came from axillary lymph nodes draining the breast cancer. Losses at the gene ends were 2 bases for V and 1 base for J; bases not matched to a gene: 8. The CDR3 loop spans 17 amino acids. Germline CDR1 SGHVS, CDR2 FQNEAQ. The origin of this receptor is a female donor with breast cancer. Some clones in this sample may be carry-over from other donors' samples. The chain carries TRBV7-8 and TRBJ2-1, with TRBD2 matching over 7 bases. Sequencing input: axillary lymph node tissue. The CDR3 loop is CASSLIRREVSYNEQFF. In nucleotides, the CDR3 is TGTGCCAGCAGCTTAATCCGCCGGGAGGTTTCCTACAATGAGCAGTTCTTC.